Shown below are 29 T cell receptor beta chains from a single sample sequenced in a study of tumor and adjacent non-tumor tissue in lung cancer. This sample's RNA came from whole unsorted tissue. Three rounds of nested PCR, following a modified ARM-PCR protocol, produced the TCRbeta library. MiXCR, run by TCRdb on the multiplex PCR reads, gives a single entry per CDR3 protein. The repertoire has tens of thousands of distinct CDR3 sequences, 60% to 85% of them found once; the top ten carry roughly 12%. Sequences were obtained from lung tumor tissue. The receptor set was obtained from a woman between 45 and 60 years old with non-small cell lung cancer.

A word on this clonotype: At one end, the junction sequence differs from germline, possibly due to a read error. The chain couples TRBV10-2 to TRBJ1-5; D remains ambiguous. The J call could be wrong; TRBJ2-3 is a better fit for the DNA end. This CDR3 contains 13 residues. In germline, CDR1 is WSHSY, CDR2 SAAADI. The chain's CDR3 is CACSESIPLTQYF. CDR3 sequence (DNA): TGCGCCTGCAGTGAGTCGATCCCCCTGACCCAGTATTTT.

As concerns this clonotype: Germline and junction disagree at one end, which may indicate a read error. The V gene is TRBV28, the J gene TRBJ2-3; TRBD2 is a possible D gene (5 bases). Germline V lookup: CDR1 MDHEN, CDR2 SYDVKM. The CDR3 runs to 18 residues. CDR3 sequence reads: CASSLRGFSHEGTNTQYF. The DNA for the CDR3 is TGTGCCAGCAGTTTAAGAGGTTTTTCCCACGAGGGCACAAATACGCAGTATTTT.

Notes on this clonotype: This may be a read error, as it is one base from a much larger clone. The chain uses TRBV30 and TRBJ1-2; D unresolved. The length of the CDR3 is 14 residues. Trimming cost V 4 bases and J 3 bases, with 15 bases left between them. The germline gives CDR1 GTSNPN, CDR2 SVGIG (reference sequence). DNA of the CDR3: TGTGCCTGGAAAAGTATGGAGCAACACTATGGCTACACCTTC. As protein: CAWKSMEQHYGYTF.

As for this clonotype: The junction departs from the called germline gene at one end, perhaps through a read error. The chain carries TRBV11-2 and TRBJ1-3; D unresolved. The CDR3 sequence is 18 residues long. Germline V gene sequence: CDR1 SGHAT, CDR2 FQNNGV. The CDR3 protein is CATSLYSQTADSGNTIYF. The CDR3 DNA is TGTGCCACCAGCTTATACTCCCAGACTGCCGACTCTGGAAACACAATATATTTT.

A word on this clonotype: The junction shows a germline mismatch at one end, possibly a read error. In nucleotides, the CDR3 is TGTGTCAGCAGTCTCCCAGAGGGGAGGGAGACCCAGTACTTC. This sequence encodes CVSSLPEGRETQYF. The chain has TRBV12-3 or TRBV12-4 and TRBJ2-5; TRBD2 is a possible D gene (6 bases). This CDR3 is built from 14 residues.

This clonotype was recorded once. One end of the junction varies from germline; a read error may be responsible. The chain carries TRBV11-1 and TRBJ2-7, with 9 bases fitting TRBD1. This CDR3 region has 15 residues. Germline CDR1 SGHAT, CDR2 FQDESV (reference sequence). The CDR3 bases are TGTGCCAGCAACTGGACAGGGGCGGCCTCCTACGAGCTGTACTTC. This translates into CASNWTGAASYELYF.

The V and J genes are TRBV4-2 and TRBJ2-7; 7 nucleotides line up with TRBD1. The CDR3 is 14 amino acids. J lost 6 bases, V lost 1 base, and 6 bases had no gene match. Germline CDR1 and CDR2: LGHNA and YNFKEQ. CDR3 protein: CASSQGGTVFEQYF. In DNA, the CDR3 is TGTGCCAGCAGCCAAGGAGGGACAGTCTTCGAGCAGTACTTC.

The chain uses TRBV24-1 and TRBJ2-2, with D uncertain. The CDR3 has 16 amino acids. Germline assignment: CDR1 KGHDR and CDR2 SFDVKD. V was cut by 5 bases and J by 0 bases, with 12 bases left in between. CDR3 residues: CATSGLPPANTGELFF. The CDR3 DNA reads TGTGCCACCAGTGGTTTACCCCCTGCGAACACCGGGGAGCTGTTTTTT.

The CDR3 protein is CASSFLDRDTEAFF. The CDR3 DNA is TGTGCCAGCAGTTTTCTGGACAGGGACACTGAAGCTTTCTTT. The chain uses TRBV11-2 and TRBJ1-1, with 8 nucleotides matching TRBD1. The CDR3 runs to 14 residues. Germline values: CDR1 SGHAT, CDR2 FQNNGV. Trimming took 6 bases from V and 3 from J; bases not matched to a gene: 6. Full variable domain (outside the CDR3, taken from reference TRBV11-2 and TRBJ1-1): EAGVAQSPRYKIIEKRQSVAFWCNPISGHATLYWYQQILGQGPKLLIQFQNNGVVDDSQLPKDRFSAERLKGVDSTLKIQPAKLEDSAVYLCASSFLDRDTEAFFGQGTRLTVV.

In regard to this clonotype: The junction departs from germline at one end; a sequencing error may be responsible. The V call is TRBV12-3 or TRBV12-4, the J call TRBJ2-7; D gene uncertain. The CDR3 sequence is 11 residues long. The CDR3 is CVSSARYEQYF. In nucleotides, the CDR3 is TGTGTCAGCAGTGCCCGCTACGAGCAGTACTTC.

This clonotype has just a few counts. Since a much larger clone is just one base distant, this may be a read error. The chain couples TRBV5-1 to TRBJ1-4; TRBD1 is a possible D gene (5 bases). Per the germline V gene, CDR1 is SGHRS and CDR2 is YFSETQ. This CDR3 has 14 amino acids. Trimming took 2 bases from V and 6 from J, leaving 11 bases between them. DNA for the CDR3: TGCGCCAGCAGCTTACGGGGGGTTGATGAAAAACTGTTTTTT. Translation: CASSLRGVDEKLFF.

This clonotype was counted only a few times. J is TRBJ2-3 and V is TRBV24-1, with 8 bases fitting TRBD2. In germline, CDR1 is KGHDR, CDR2 SFDVKD. The J segment lost 6 bases and the V segment lost 6 bases, leaving 19 bases of the junction unmatched. There are 18 residues in the CDR3. The CDR3 DNA sequence: TGTGCCACCAGTCATCCATTGACTAGCGTGAGGAATCGTGATACGCAGTATTTT. Translation gives CATSHPLTSVRNRDTQYF.

This clonotype was recorded a few times. Being one base from a much bigger clone, this may be a read error. The chain carries TRBV7-9 and TRBJ1-1; a weak D match, TRBD1 (5 bases). CDR1 is SEHNR and CDR2 is FQNEAQ in the germline V gene (reference sequence). With 8 bases removed from V and 2 bases from J, the gap between germline ends came to 12 bases. The CDR3 is made up of 13 amino acids. The CDR3 loop is CASCRTGNTEAFF. CDR3 coding DNA: TGTGCCAGCTGCCGAACAGGAAACACTGAAGCTTTCTTT.

Remarks on this clonotype: Sequence at one end of the junction differs from germline and may be a read error. This rearrangement joins TRBV7-9 to TRBJ2-1, with D unresolved. CDR1 is SEHNR, CDR2 FQNEAQ, per germline (reference sequence). The CDR3 is made up of 17 amino acids. The DNA of the CDR3 is TGTGCCAGCAGCTTTAGTCTAGGGTTCAGCTCCTGCAATGAGCAATTCTTC. Amino acid sequence: CASSFSLGFSSCNEQFF.

This clonotype was counted a single time. No conserved phenylalanine or tryptophan is present at the end of the CDR3, so a read error is the likely explanation. The chain combines TRBV12-5 with TRBJ2-1; 10 nucleotides agree with TRBD2. The CDR3 length is 15 residues. Unmatched junction bases numbered 5, after V lost 2 bases and J lost 7 bases. From germline, CDR1 is LGHNT and CDR2 FRNRAP. This chain's CDR3 is CASGLMLAGDNEQFL. DNA of the CDR3: TGTGCTAGTGGTTTGATGCTAGCGGGAGATAATGAGCAGTTCCTC.

Of note for this clonotype: The junction departs from germline at one end; a sequencing error may be responsible. The chain recombines TRBV14 with TRBJ1-5; D is unclear. Germline V gene sequence: CDR1 SGHDN, CDR2 FVKESK. The CDR3 loop spans 13 amino acids. CDR3 sequence reads: CASSPQTYQPHHF. The CDR3, as DNA: TGTGCCAGCAGCCCACAAACTTATCAACCCCACCATTTT.

In the case of this clonotype: The germline gene is not matched at one end of the junction; a read error may be the cause. The rearrangement links TRBV6-5 to TRBJ1-6, with D unresolved. The germline V gene has CDR1 MNHEY and CDR2 SVGAGI. This CDR3 spans 17 amino acids. In DNA, the CDR3 is TGTGTCAGCAGTTACTCGAGAAGGGCTTGGGAAAATTCACCCCTCCACTTT. Protein sequence: CVSSYSRRAWENSPLHF.

A word on this clonotype: The junction does not match germline at one end; this may be a read error. This chain joins TRBV6-2 or TRBV6-3 and TRBJ2-7, with 7 bases that match TRBD2. CDR1 and CDR2 (germline): MNHEY, SVGEGT. CDR3 length: 13 amino acids. CDR3 region: CASTMRENGERYF. CDR3 bases: TGTGCCAGCACCATGCGGGAGAATGGGGAGCGGTACTTC.

The chain joins TRBV10-3 to TRBJ1-3; unclear D gene. Germline-derived CDR1 and CDR2 are ENHRY and SYGVKD. The CDR3 has 14 amino acids. The CDR3 nucleotides read TGTACCACCAAGGACGGTGGCACTGGAAACACCATATATTTT. Protein product: CTTKDGGTGNTIYF.

Of note for this clonotype: The CDR3 ends on some other residue instead of the conserved phenylalanine or tryptophan, so this is likely a read error. This chain links TRBV29-1 with TRBJ1-2; 10 positions agree with TRBD1. Germline lookup yields CDR1 SQVTM and CDR2 ANQGSEA. The CDR3 extends over 14 amino acids. CDR3 DNA: TGCAGTGTTGACGGGACAGGGGCCGGAAAAAGCTACACCACC. Translation: CSVDGTGAGKSYTT.

This chain joins TRBV29-1 and TRBJ2-4, with 10 bases matching TRBD1. The germline V gene has CDR1 SQVTM and CDR2 ANQGSEA. This CDR3 has 14 amino acids. CDR3 sequence reads: CNLDPGQGRNIQYF. The CDR3 nucleotides read TGCAACCTCGATCCGGGACAGGGGAGGAACATTCAGTACTTC.

The chain uses TRBV12-3 or TRBV12-4 and TRBJ1-2; 7 positions match TRBD1. The CDR3 has 15 amino acids. V trimming: 5 bases; J trimming: 10 bases; junction bases outside the gene matches: 16. This CDR3 is CASSRQGLGKDYYTF. The CDR3 DNA reads TGTGCCAGCAGTAGACAGGGATTAGGGAAAGATTACTACACCTTC.

The chain couples TRBV6-2 or TRBV6-3 to TRBJ1-5; D unresolved. Per germline, CDR1 MNHEY and CDR2 SVGEGT. CDR3 length: 14 residues. With 5 bases removed from V and 4 bases from J, the gap between germline ends came to 12 bases. The CDR3, as DNA: TGTGCCAGCAGTACACCTCAAGGGAATCAGCCCCAGCATTTT. Protein product: CASSTPQGNQPQHF.

This clonotype was observed a handful of times. This clone may be a read error of a much larger clone one base away. This chain links TRBV10-3 with TRBJ2-3; TRBD1 is a possible D gene (6 bases). CDR1 and CDR2 from the germline V gene are ENHRY and SYGVKD. The CDR3 is made up of 16 amino acids. The CDR3 sequence is CATSDQARDNTDTQYF. The CDR3 coding sequence is TGTGCCACCAGTGACCAAGCCCGGGACAACACAGATACGCAGTATTTT.

Notes on this clonotype: A read error may account for a junction end that differs from germline. Here the CDR3 reads CSAEDGVAGSYEQFF. DNA for the CDR3: TGCAGTGCCGAGGATGGGGTAGCGGGTTCCTATGAACAGTTCTTC. The chain combines TRBV29-1 with TRBJ2-1; 7 bases are shared with TRBD2. The length of the CDR3 is 15 residues. CDR1 SQVTM and CDR2 ANQGSEA come from the germline V gene.

On this clonotype itself: An end of the junction differs from the germline gene, which may be a read error. The genes are TRBV6-1 and TRBJ1-2; 8 nucleotides line up with TRBD1. CDR3 size: 14 residues. From germline, CDR1 is MNHNS and CDR2 SASEGT. CDR3 protein: CASSERTGSDVYTF. CDR3 coding DNA: TGTGCCAGCAGTGAAAGGACAGGGTCCGATGTCTACACTTTC.

Concerning this clonotype itself: The CDR3 does not end in the conserved phenylalanine or tryptophan, so this is likely a read error. V and J are TRBV28 and TRBJ2-1; TRBD1 might be the D (5 bases). V was shortened by 5 bases and J by 4 bases, with 12 bases between the two germline ends. This CDR3 has 14 residues. Germline CDR1 and CDR2: MDHEN and SYDVKM. CDR3 protein: CASSIPTVYNEQFL. In nucleotides, the CDR3 is TGTGCCAGCAGTATCCCGACAGTTTACAATGAGCAGTTCCTC.

Details on this clonotype: The junction and the germline gene differ at one end; a read error may be behind it. The chain recombines TRBV12-5 with TRBJ2-1, with 9 bases fitting TRBD2. The CDR3 runs to 15 residues. From germline, CDR1 is LGHNT and CDR2 FRNRAP. The DNA for the CDR3 is TGTTCTAGTGGTTTGACGCTAGCGGGAAGTAATGAGCAGTTCTTC. Amino acids: CSSGLTLAGSNEQFF.

A remark on this clonotype: The junction shows a germline mismatch at one end, possibly a read error. This rearrangement joins TRBV6-5 to TRBJ2-3; D call uncertain. The CDR3 is made up of 13 amino acids. Germline lookup yields CDR1 MNHEY and CDR2 SVGAGI. CDR3 loop: CASSKRTADTQYF. CDR3 in DNA: TGTGCCAGCAGCAAACGAACGGCAGATACACAGTATTTT.